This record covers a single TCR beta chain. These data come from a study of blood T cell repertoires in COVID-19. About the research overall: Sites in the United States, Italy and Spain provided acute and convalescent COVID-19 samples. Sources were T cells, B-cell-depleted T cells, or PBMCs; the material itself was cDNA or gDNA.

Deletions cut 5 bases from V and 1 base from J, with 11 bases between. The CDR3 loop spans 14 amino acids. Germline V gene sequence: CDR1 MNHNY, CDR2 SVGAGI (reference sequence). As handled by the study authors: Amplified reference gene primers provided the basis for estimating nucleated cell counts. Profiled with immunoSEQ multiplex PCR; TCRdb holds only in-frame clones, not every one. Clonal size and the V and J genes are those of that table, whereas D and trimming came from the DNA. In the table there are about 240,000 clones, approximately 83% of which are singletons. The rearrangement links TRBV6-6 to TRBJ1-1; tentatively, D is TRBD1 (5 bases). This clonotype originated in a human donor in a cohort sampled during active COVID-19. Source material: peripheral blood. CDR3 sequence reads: CASSPPQGNTEAFF. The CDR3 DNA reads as TGTGCCAGCAGTCCGCCGCAGGGGAACACTGAAGCTTTCTTT.